The 26 T cell receptor gamma chains below all came from one sample that was sequenced in a study of γδ T cells in repeated Plasmodium falciparum infection (dated by TCRdb to the early 2020s). For bulk TCR repertoire analysis, Vgamma9/Vdelta2+ and Vdelta2-negative gammadelta T cell populations were isolated by flow sorting from peripheral blood mononuclear cells. The library was obtained by multiplex PCR. Sequencing used an Illumina MiSeq. Clones were re-identified by TCRdb from the public reads with CATT, and rows with the same DNA were merged. The table for this sample lists around 27,000 gamma-chain clones; 1.4% of them were counted only once. The ten largest clones take up approximately 19% of the sample. The sample was gamma-delta T cells from blood. These receptors were obtained from a pool of human donors (malaria-infected and uninfected, not separated).

As concerns this clone: A read error likely explains this, since a far larger clone differs by one base. Additional DNA sequences in this sample encode the identical CDR3. The chain couples TRGV4 to TRGJ1 or TRGJ2. The junction had 8 bases not matched to a gene; V was cut back by 4 bases and J by 8 bases. The CDR3 runs to 12 residues. Germline V gene lookup returns CDR1 EGSTGY and CDR2 YDSYTSSV. The CDR3 nucleotides read TGTGCCACCTGGGACGGGTGGAATAAGAAACTCTTT. Translation: CATWDGWNKKLF.

At least ten counts were recorded for this clone. This DNA's translation and the protein TCRdb lists, from a much larger clone, do not match at residue 5, likely due to a read error; the protein shown is translated from the DNA. The V gene is TRGV9, the J gene TRGJ1 or TRGJ2. Germline lookup yields CDR1 GITISATS and CDR2 ISYDGTV (reference sequence). Unmatched junction bases numbered 15, after V lost 6 bases and J lost 10 bases. The CDR3 runs to 13 residues. CDR3 sequence (DNA): TGTGCCTTGTGGACCCCCCAGGGAGGCAAGAAACTCTTT. It specifies CALWTPQGGKKLF.

By share of the sample, this clone is medium-sized. Other DNA sequences in the same sample also yield this CDR3. This CDR3 reads CALWEPPTNKKLF. The CDR3 DNA reads as TGTGCCTTGTGGGAGCCCCCTACAAATAAGAAACTCTTT. The chain links TRGV9 to TRGJ1 or TRGJ2. Germline CDR1 reads GITISATS; CDR2 reads ISYDGTV (reference sequence). The CDR3 is 13 residues long. Unmatched junction bases numbered 10, after V lost 3 bases and J lost 8 bases.

In its sample, this clone was seen many times. This sequence joins TRGV8 and TRGJP1. The germline V gene encodes CDR1 VENAVY and CDR2 YDSYNSRV. V lost 2 bases, J lost 3 bases, and 6 bases stayed unmatched. CDR3 length: 15 residues. The DNA of the CDR3 is TGTGCCACCTGGGATAAAAAGGCCACTGGTTGGTTCAAGATATTT. Amino acid sequence: CATWDKKATGWFKIF.

Concerning this clone: A read error likely explains why the TCRdb protein, taken from a much larger clone, differs from this DNA's translation at residue 4; the protein shown is translated from the DNA. The chain links TRGV9 to TRGJ1 or TRGJ2. Since TCRdb gives no J gene, matching the DNA to germline was used here to assign it. Germline values: CDR1 GITISATS, CDR2 ISYDGTV (reference sequence). The CDR3 loop spans 11 amino acids. The CDR3 spells CALREPPKKLF. Written as DNA, the CDR3 is TGTGCCTTGCGGGAGCCACCTAAGAAACTCTTT.

This clone showed up just a few times. The protein in TCRdb stems from a much larger clone and differs at residues 4 and 7 from this DNA's translation, likely a read error; here the protein is translated from the DNA. This rearrangement joins TRGV8 to TRGJ1 or TRGJ2. The CDR3 runs 13 residues. CDR1 and CDR2 (germline): VENAVY, YDSYNSRV. The CDR3 here is CATRDISYYKKLF. The CDR3 DNA reads TGTGCCACCAGGGATATCAGTTATTATAAGAAACTCTTT.

As for this clone: The mismatch at residue 8 between this DNA's translation and the TCRdb protein of a much larger clone likely reflects a read error; the protein shown is translated from the DNA. The V call is TRGV9, the J call TRGJ1 or TRGJ2. TCRdb records no J gene; here it was assigned by comparing the DNA to germline. The CDR3 totals 13 residues. From germline, CDR1 is GITISATS and CDR2 ISYDGTV (reference sequence). Losses at the gene ends were 2 bases for V and 6 bases for J; bases not matched to a gene: 7. The CDR3 nucleotides read TGTGCCTTGTGGGAGGGACCTTGTTATAAGAAACTCTTT. The encoded protein is CALWEGPCYKKLF.

This clone was counted ten times or more. TCRdb's listed protein matches a much larger clone and diverges from this DNA's translation at residue 9, likely through a read error; the protein shown comes from the DNA. The chain couples TRGV9 to TRGJ1 or TRGJ2. This CDR3 is built from 15 residues. V dropped 1 base and J dropped 4; count of bases not matched to a gene: 10. Per the germline V gene, CDR1 is GITISATS and CDR2 is ISYDGTV (reference sequence). CDR3 region: CALWEVTRSYYKKLF. DNA for the CDR3: TGTGCCTTGTGGGAGGTTACTAGATCCTATTATAAGAAACTCTTT.

This clone showed up many times. Since a far larger clone is one base different, this is likely a read error. V is TRGV9 and J is TRGJP. Assignment of the J gene here rests on matching the DNA to germline, because TCRdb gives none. The CDR3 has 17 residues. Germline V CDR1 and CDR2: GITISATS, ISYDGTV (reference sequence). In nucleotides, the CDR3 is TGTGCCCTGTGGGAGGTGGGGCAAGAGTTGGGCAAAAAAATCAAGGTATTT. This translates into CALWEVGQELGKKIKVF.

This clone was counted only a few times. A read error is likely here: a far larger clone is one base away. The chain recombines TRGV3 with TRGJ1 or TRGJ2. No J gene was available from TCRdb, and it was assigned here by a germline match of the DNA. The V gene's germline CDR1 is VTNTFY and CDR2 YDVSTARD (reference sequence). The CDR3 consists of 14 residues. V was clipped by 1 base and J by 4 bases; unmatched bases: 7. The CDR3 is CATWDRPDYYKKLF. The CDR3 DNA reads TGTGCCACCTGGGACAGACCAGACTATTATAAGAAACTCTTT.

The table lists this clone with a few counts. This probably arose from a read error, given a far larger clone one base away. Other DNA sequences in this specimen translate into the identical CDR3. For the V gene the call is TRGV3; the J gene has no call. Germline CDR1 VTNTFY, CDR2 YDVSTARD (reference sequence). The CDR3 extends over 12 amino acids. As DNA, the CDR3 is TGTGCCACCTGGGACCGTATACATAAGAAGCTCTTT. Protein sequence: CATWDRIHKKLF.

To note about this clone: The protein held in TCRdb is that of a much larger clone and does not match this DNA's translation at residue 5, likely because of a read error; the protein shown is translated from the DNA. The chain has TRGV9 and TRGJ1 or TRGJ2. The J gene comes from matching the DNA to germline here; TCRdb lacks it. The germline gives CDR1 GITISATS, CDR2 ISYDGTV (reference sequence). This CDR3 is built from 13 residues. Trimming cost V 5 bases and J 5 bases; bases outside gene matches: 9. The CDR3 coding sequence is TGTGCCTTGTGGGGGGCGGCACATTATAAGAAACTCTTT. It yields the protein CALWGAAHYKKLF.

This clone appeared a few times. TCRdb's protein for this DNA is that of a much larger clone and differs from the translation at residue 9, likely a read error; the protein shown is the DNA translation. The J gene has no call, while the V gene is TRGV4. Germline V CDR1 and CDR2: EGSTGY, YDSYTSSV. CDR3 length: 12 amino acids. Here the CDR3 reads CATWDGPFVKLF. The CDR3 region has the DNA TGTGCCACCTGGGATGGGCCCTTCGTAAAACTCTTT.

By sample fraction, this clone is medium-sized. The rearrangement links TRGV9 to TRGJ1 or TRGJ2. Trimming took 0 bases from V and 3 from J; bases not matched to a gene: 5. CDR3 size: 14 residues. Germline V gene sequence: CDR1 GITISATS, CDR2 ISYDGTV (reference sequence). CDR3 in amino acids: CALWEVQCYYKKLF. CDR3 DNA: TGTGCCTTGTGGGAGGTGCAATGTTATTATAAGAAACTCTTT.

Concerning this clone itself: TCRdb assigns this DNA the protein of a much larger clone, which departs from its translation at residue 12; this likely reflects a read error, and the protein shown comes from translating the DNA. V gene TRGV9 was called; the J gene was not. Germline V lookup: CDR1 GITISATS, CDR2 ISYDGTV (reference sequence). The CDR3 is 14 amino acids. DNA for the CDR3: TGTGCCTTGTGGGAGGCCGTAAGTTATTATAAGGAACTCTTT. It is translated as CALWEAVSYYKELF.

This clone was seen ten or more times. A read error is likely here: a far larger clone is one base away. Different DNA sequences within this sample yield the same CDR3. The chain uses TRGV9 and TRGJP. TCRdb offers no J gene call, so here the DNA was matched to germline to obtain one. Germline CDR1 reads GITISATS; CDR2 reads ISYDGTV (reference sequence). The CDR3 sequence is 18 residues long. The CDR3 is CALWQVSRQELGKKIKVF. CDR3 sequence (DNA): TGTGCCTTGTGGCAGGTGAGCCGGCAAGAGCTGGGCAAAAAAATCAAGGTATTT.

There are a few counts of this clone. This DNA's translation and the protein TCRdb lists, from a much larger clone, do not match at residue 8, likely due to a read error; the protein shown is translated from the DNA. The rearrangement links TRGV5 to TRGJ1 or TRGJ2. V lost 2 bases and J lost 4; bases outside the gene matches: 8. Per the germline V gene, CDR1 is VINAFY and CDR2 is YDVSNSKD. The CDR3 covers 14 residues. CDR3 amino acids: CATWDTPHYYKKLF. The CDR3 DNA reads as TGTGCCACCTGGGACACCCCCCACTATTATAAGAAACTCTTT.

Only a few counts were recorded for this clone. TCRdb attributes to this sequence the protein of a much larger clone, which differs from the DNA translation at residue 10; a read error is likely, and the protein displayed is translated from the DNA. This chain links TRGV4 with TRGJ1 or TRGJ2. TCRdb supplies no J gene; here it was assigned by aligning the nucleotide sequence to germline. Looked up from germline, CDR1 is EGSTGY and CDR2 is YDSYTSSV. The CDR3 spans 13 residues. The CDR3 region is CATWDSLNYEKLF. The CDR3 DNA follows: TGTGCCACCTGGGACTCTCTAAATTATGAGAAACTCTTT.

With respect to this clone: Since a far larger clone is one base different, this is likely a read error. Other DNA variants within this sample encode the same CDR3. The J gene has no call, while the V gene is TRGV9. Germline CDR1 is GITISATS and CDR2 is ISYDGTV (reference sequence). CDR3 length: 14 residues. In DNA form, the CDR3 reads TGTGCCTTGTGGGAGGGACTAAATTATTATAAGAAACTCTTC. It codes for CALWEGLNYYKKLF.

In its sample, this clone was seen many times. In the same sample, other DNA sequences code for this CDR3. The rearrangement links TRGV2 to TRGJ1 or TRGJ2. The J segment lost 4 bases and the V segment lost 0 bases, leaving 6 bases of the junction unmatched. This CDR3 has 14 amino acids. Germline CDR1 and CDR2: EGSNGY and YDSYNSKV. CDR3 DNA: TGTGCCACCTGGGACGGGCCAGGGTATTATAAGAAACTCTTT. It yields the protein CATWDGPGYYKKLF.

This clone was counted a few times. TCRdb has a much larger clone's protein, which differs at residue 3 from the translation of this DNA, likely because of a read error; what is shown is the protein translated from the DNA. V gene TRGV4 combines with J gene TRGJ1 or TRGJ2. In the absence of a J gene in TCRdb, the DNA was matched to germline to assign it here. This CDR3 has 12 amino acids. Germline lookup yields CDR1 EGSTGY and CDR2 YDSYTSSV. The CDR3 here is CAAWVHYYKKLF. The CDR3 DNA reads TGTGCCGCCTGGGTCCATTATTATAAGAAACTCTTT.

Remarks on this clone: The protein that TCRdb holds for this DNA derives from a much larger clone and differs from the translated DNA at residue 8, which likely indicates a read error; the protein shown here is translated from the DNA. This rearrangement joins TRGV9 to TRGJP. TCRdb offers no J gene call, so here the DNA was matched to germline to obtain one. V trimming: 1 base; J trimming: 5 bases; junction bases outside the gene matches: 14. The CDR3 loop spans 20 amino acids. Germline CDR1 is GITISATS and CDR2 is ISYDGTV (reference sequence). CDR3 DNA sequence: TGTGCCTTGTGGGAGGTCCCAATCTGGGAGAAAGAGTTGGGCAAAAAAATCAAGGTATTT. Amino acids: CALWEVPIWEKELGKKIKVF.

This clone was counted between two and nine times. A far larger clone differs by one base, so this is likely a read error. Other DNA sequences in this sample translate to the same CDR3. The J segment was not called; the V segment is TRGV4. The CDR3 has 13 residues. Germline assignment: CDR1 EGSTGY and CDR2 YDSYTSSV. This CDR3 is CATWDGAGWFKIF. DNA of the CDR3: TGTGCCACCTGGGATGGGGCTGGTTGGTTTAAGATATTT.

This clone was counted at least ten times. The mismatch at residue 10 between this DNA's translation and the TCRdb protein of a much larger clone likely reflects a read error; the protein shown is translated from the DNA. The V gene is TRGV5, but the J gene lacks a call. CDR3 length: 12 residues. CDR1 is VINAFY and CDR2 is YDVSNSKD in the germline V gene. Here the CDR3 reads CATWDRRTRELF. The CDR3 DNA is TGTGCCACCTGGGACAGGCGAACGAGGGAACTCTTT.

This clone was recorded many times. This DNA's translation differs at residue 12 from TCRdb's protein, which comes from a much larger clone; a read error is likely, and the protein shown is translated from the DNA. The chain joins TRGV9 to TRGJP. TCRdb supplies no J gene; here it was assigned by aligning the nucleotide sequence to germline. Germline CDR1 and CDR2: GITISATS and ISYDGTV (reference sequence). The CDR3 sequence is 18 residues long. DNA for the CDR3: TGTGCCTTGTGGGAGGTGCAAGCCGAAGAGTTGAGCAAAAAAATCAAGGTATTT. It encodes CALWEVQAEELSKKIKVF.

This clone came up many times. This rearrangement joins TRGV9 to TRGJ1 or TRGJ2. TCRdb records no J gene; here it was assigned by comparing the DNA to germline. V lost 4 bases and J lost 5; bases outside the gene matches: 11. Germline loops: CDR1 GITISATS, CDR2 ISYDGTV (reference sequence). This CDR3 region has 14 residues. CDR3 nucleotides: TGTGCCTTGTGGGACCCTTCCGTTAATTATAAGAAACTCTTT. Amino acids: CALWDPSVNYKKLF.